This entry describes one TCR beta chain. Source study methods: Estimation of nucleated cell counts relied on the amplification of reference gene primers. Only in-frame clones appear in the TCRdb table, and some are missing; sequencing was by immunoSEQ multiplex PCR. For V, J and clone size, that table is used; D and trimming come from the DNA. In the table there are about 160,000 clones, 70% to 85% of which are singletons. This sample was included in a study of blood T cell repertoires in COVID-19. Overall study: Nucleic acid was either cDNA or gDNA, and it came from T cells, B-cell-depleted T cells, or PBMCs.

There are 15 residues in the CDR3. Germline loops: CDR1 ENHRY, CDR2 SYGVKD. The V gene end was trimmed by 2 bases and the J gene end by 5 bases; junction bases not matched to a gene: 7. The TCR sequence derives from a woman of 80 years or more with acute or convalescent COVID-19. Specimen: peripheral blood. V gene TRBV10-3 combines with J gene TRBJ2-5; 8 bases agree with TRBD2. CDR3 nucleotide sequence: TGTGCCATCAGTGAGCCAGCGGGAGACGGCGAGACCCAGTACTTC. Translated, it gives CAISEPAGDGETQYF.